This passage covers 21 T cell receptor beta chains from one sample sequenced in a study of blood T cell repertoires in COVID-19. The table came from immunoSEQ multiplex PCR; TCRdb's copy has only in-frame clones and leaves some out. The data hold roughly 130,000 clones, with roughly 80% observed a single time. Sequenced material: peripheral blood. These receptors were taken from a woman aged 70-85 years with COVID-19, enrolled during active disease.

This chain connects TRBV3-1 (or the pseudogene TRBV3-2) to TRBJ1-2; D remains unclear. This CDR3 is built from 15 residues. Germline values: CDR1 LGHDT, CDR2 YNNKEL (reference sequence). Between the trimmed V and J ends, which lost 1 base and 2 bases, there was a span of 11 bases. CDR3 residues: CASSQAAAFNYGYTF. The CDR3 DNA is TGTGCCAGCAGCCAAGCGGCGGCATTCAACTATGGCTACACCTTC.

This chain links TRBV7-2 with TRBJ1-5; 10 positions match TRBD1. The V segment lost 5 bases and the J segment 4 bases; nucleotides outside the gene matches: 2. CDR3 length equals 14 residues. Germline V gene lookup returns CDR1 SGHTA and CDR2 FQGNSA. CDR3 sequence: CASSQGQGNQPQHF. CDR3 nucleotides: TGTGCCAGCAGCCAGGGACAGGGGAATCAGCCCCAGCATTTT.

J is TRBJ2-1 and V is TRBV6-6; 8 bases are shared with TRBD2. This CDR3 comprises 20 residues. The V gene end was trimmed by 5 bases and the J gene end by 0 bases; junction bases not matched to a gene: 18. Germline V lookup: CDR1 MNHNY, CDR2 SVGAGI (reference sequence). In DNA form, the CDR3 reads TGTGCCAGCAGTCCCTCCGCCATGGCGGGGGGCCAGAGCTCCTACAATGAGCAGTTCTTC. Protein sequence: CASSPSAMAGGQSSYNEQFF.

The chain uses TRBV5-4 and TRBJ2-7; the match to TRBD1 covers 8 bases. The trim removed 7 bases at V and 5 bases at J, leaving 11 bases unmatched. The CDR3 is made up of 14 amino acids. Germline values: CDR1 SGHNT, CDR2 YYREEE (reference sequence). CDR3 amino acids: CASASGQGGDEQYF. The CDR3 DNA reads as TGTGCCAGCGCCTCAGGACAGGGAGGAGACGAGCAGTACTTC. The whole variable domain, remainder taken from reference TRBV5-4 and TRBJ2-7, is ETGVTQSPTHLIKTRGQQVTLRCSSQSGHNTVSWYQQALGQGPQFIFQYYREEENGRGNFPPRFSGLQFPNYSSELNVNALELDDSALYLCASASGQGGDEQYFGPGTRLTVT.

With respect to this clone: Sequence at one end of the junction differs from germline and may be a read error. The CDR3 reads CPPSPGARGGAVGETQYF. The CDR3 region has the DNA TGCCCCCCCTCCCCGGGGGCTCGGGGGGGGGCCGTGGGGGAGACCCAGTACTTC. This sequence joins TRBV6-4 and TRBJ2-5, with TRBD2 matching 8 bases. This CDR3 is built from 18 residues. Germline V gene lookup returns CDR1 MRHNA and CDR2 SNTAGT.

This chain links TRBV19 with TRBJ1-2; D ambiguous. V dropped 8 bases and J dropped 4 bases, with 11 bases sitting between them. The CDR3 is 12 residues long. Germline lookup yields CDR1 LNHDA and CDR2 SQIVND (reference sequence). The CDR3 DNA follows: TGTGCCAGTGCCGACTTAACCTATGGCTACACCTTC. Amino acid sequence: CASADLTYGYTF.

This clone was counted between two and nine times. This chain connects TRBV5-1 to TRBJ2-5, with 7 positions matching TRBD1. This CDR3 region has 15 residues. The V gene end was trimmed by 0 bases and the J gene end by 2 bases; junction bases not matched to a gene: 4. Germline V gene data show CDR1 as SGHRS and CDR2 as YFSETQ. CDR3 in amino acids: CASSLGGTVQETQYF. The CDR3, as DNA: TGCGCCAGCAGCTTGGGAGGGACAGTACAAGAGACCCAGTACTTC.

V and J are TRBV30 and TRBJ1-3, with unresolved D. This CDR3 has 15 amino acids. Germline V gene lookup returns CDR1 GTSNPN and CDR2 SVGIG (reference sequence). Trimming took 5 bases from V and 0 from J, leaving 14 bases between them. CDR3: CAWAVGSRSGNTIYF. The CDR3 DNA follows: TGTGCCTGGGCGGTGGGTAGTCGCTCTGGAAACACCATATATTTT.

The rearrangement links TRBV7-9 to TRBJ1-6, with TRBD1 matching 10 bases. The V gene end was trimmed by 1 base and the J gene end by 11 bases; junction bases not matched to a gene: 2. The CDR3 has 14 amino acids. Germline loops: CDR1 SEHNR, CDR2 FQNEAQ (reference sequence). This CDR3 is CASSLGDRGAPLHF. The CDR3 coding sequence is TGTGCCAGCAGCTTAGGGGACAGGGGAGCACCCCTCCACTTT.

The chain joins TRBV15 to TRBJ1-3; D call uncertain. Germline V CDR1 and CDR2: LNHNV, YYDKDF (reference sequence). V was trimmed by 3 bases and J by 0 bases, leaving 9 bases between them. CDR3 length: 15 residues. CDR3 nucleotide sequence: TGTGCCACCAGCAGGGGTGAGGTCTCTGGAAACACCATATATTTT. It specifies CATSRGEVSGNTIYF.

The DNA for the CDR3 is TGTGCCAGCAGCTCGATGCCAGGGGGAGATGAAAAACTGTTTTTT. This encodes CASSSMPGGDEKLFF. V gene TRBV5-4 combines with J gene TRBJ1-4; 7 positions match TRBD1. V shed 3 bases and J 6 bases; nucleotides not matched to a gene: 8. The length of the CDR3 is 15 residues. Germline assignment: CDR1 SGHNT and CDR2 YYREEE (reference sequence). Based on the CDR3 plus reference TRBV5-4 and TRBJ1-4, the full variable domain is ETGVTQSPTHLIKTRGQQVTLRCSSQSGHNTVSWYQQALGQGPQFIFQYYREEENGRGNFPPRFSGLQFPNYSSELNVNALELDDSALYLCASSSMPGGDEKLFFGSGTQLSVL.

V and J are TRBV6-2 or TRBV6-3 and TRBJ2-2, with D perhaps matching TRBD2 (6 bases). Germline V lookup: CDR1 MNHEY, CDR2 SVGEGT. V dropped 5 bases and J dropped 8 bases, with 12 bases sitting between them. This CDR3 comprises 13 residues. The CDR3 region is CASSGRLRGELFF. The DNA of the CDR3 is TGTGCCAGCAGTGGGAGGCTAAGGGGGGAGCTGTTTTTT.

The chain's CDR3 is CASSQPDRVNEKLFF. The CDR3 DNA reads as TGCGCCAGCAGCCAACCGGACAGGGTTAATGAAAAACTGTTTTTT. This chain uses TRBV4-1 with TRBJ1-4; 8 nucleotides align to TRBD1. The germline gives CDR1 MGHRA, CDR2 YSYEKL. V was pared by 2 bases and J by 4 bases, with 3 bases of the junction left unmatched. This CDR3 spans 15 amino acids.

V usage is TRBV9 and J usage is TRBJ2-2; 10 bases fit TRBD2. This CDR3 comprises 17 residues. Germline V gene data show CDR1 as SGDLS and CDR2 as YYNGEE. V lost 3 bases to trimming and J lost 7 bases; unmatched junction nucleotides: 12. The CDR3 bases are TGTGCCAGCAGCGCCCCCCTTAGCGGGGGGCCTGGCGGGGAGCTGTTTTTT. Amino acids: CASSAPLSGGPGGELFF.

J is TRBJ1-1 and V is TRBV30; TRBD1 matches at 9 bases. CDR3 length: 14 amino acids. Unmatched junction bases numbered 10, after V lost 7 bases and J lost 4 bases. CDR1 and CDR2 from the germline V gene are GTSNPN and SVGIG (reference sequence). The CDR3 DNA reads as TGTGCCTCGGCCGGACAGGGGATCCTCACTGAAGCTTTCTTT. Encoded protein: CASAGQGILTEAFF. Full variable domain (rest looked up from reference TRBV30 and TRBJ1-1): SQTIHQWPATLVQPVGSPLSLECTVEGTSNPNLYWYRQAAGRGLQLLFYSVGIGQISSEVPQNLSASRPQDRQFILSSKKLLLSDSGFYLCASAGQGILTEAFFGQGTRLTVV.

For the CDR3, the DNA is TGTGCCAGCGGGCCAGTCCATAATTCACCCCTCCACTTT. This sequence encodes CASGPVHNSPLHF. The chain is built from TRBV28 and TRBJ1-6; the D is unclear. The V end was cut by 8 bases, the J end by 5 bases, with 10 bases between. The CDR3 runs 13 residues. Germline V lookup: CDR1 MDHEN, CDR2 SYDVKM.

This clone was seen a handful of times. The chain employs TRBV5-6 and TRBJ1-1; weak D call: TRBD1 (6 bases). The CDR3 has 15 residues. V lost 0 bases and J 2 bases, leaving 11 bases between the germline ends. CDR1 is SGHDT, CDR2 YYEEEE, per germline. The CDR3 DNA reads TGTGCCAGCAGCTTGGACGGCAGGGGTAACACTGAAGCTTTCTTT. It encodes CASSLDGRGNTEAFF. Drawing the rest from reference TRBV5-6 and TRBJ1-1, the complete variable domain is DAGVTQSPTHLIKTRGQQVTLRCSPKSGHDTVSWYQQALGQGPQFIFQYYEEEERQRGNFPDRFSGHQFPNYSSELNVNALLLGDSALYLCASSLDGRGNTEAFFGQGTRLTVV.

The chain joins TRBV6-4 to TRBJ1-2, with a tentative D call TRBD1 (6 bases). This CDR3 has 13 amino acids. The V end lost 6 bases, the J end lost 2 bases, and 10 bases lay between the germline ends. Germline V CDR1 and CDR2: MRHNA, SNTAGT. The CDR3 region is CASSQGTNYGYTF. CDR3 nucleotide sequence: TGTGCCAGCAGCCAGGGGACCAACTATGGCTACACCTTC.

The J gene is TRBJ2-7, the V gene TRBV7-9, with D possibly matching TRBD1 (5 bases). This CDR3 has 15 residues. V dropped 3 bases and J dropped 7 bases, with 19 bases sitting between them. Germline assignment: CDR1 SEHNR and CDR2 FQNEAQ (reference sequence). The CDR3, as DNA: TGTGCCAGCAGCTTGGGAAGGGCCCTCCCAGGGGAGCAGTACTTC. Its translation is CASSLGRALPGEQYF. The full variable domain, completed using reference TRBV7-9 and TRBJ2-7, is DTGVSQNPRHKITKRGQNVTFRCDPISEHNRLYWYRQTLGQGPEFLTYFQNEAQLEKSRLLSDRFSAERPKGSFSTLEIQRTEQGDSAMYLCASSLGRALPGEQYFGPGTRLTVT.

V and J are TRBV6-1 and TRBJ2-3; D might be TRBD2 (7 bases). Germline values: CDR1 MNHNS, CDR2 SASEGT. This CDR3 region has 18 residues. The V gene lost 3 bases and the J gene lost 6 bases, with 25 bases spanning the gap. The CDR3 DNA follows: TGTGCCAGCAGTGATAGGGGGGGCGCTGGATCGGCCCCCGATACGCAGTATTTT. Amino acid sequence: CASSDRGGAGSAPDTQYF.

This chain joins TRBV2 and TRBJ1-3; D uncertain. The length of the CDR3 is 14 residues. Germline loops: CDR1 SNHLY, CDR2 FYNNEI. The V gene lost 2 bases and the J gene lost 1 base, with 6 bases spanning the gap. CDR3 in amino acids: CASSESRSGNTIYF. In DNA form, the CDR3 reads TGTGCCAGCAGTGAATCTCGTTCTGGAAACACCATATATTTT.